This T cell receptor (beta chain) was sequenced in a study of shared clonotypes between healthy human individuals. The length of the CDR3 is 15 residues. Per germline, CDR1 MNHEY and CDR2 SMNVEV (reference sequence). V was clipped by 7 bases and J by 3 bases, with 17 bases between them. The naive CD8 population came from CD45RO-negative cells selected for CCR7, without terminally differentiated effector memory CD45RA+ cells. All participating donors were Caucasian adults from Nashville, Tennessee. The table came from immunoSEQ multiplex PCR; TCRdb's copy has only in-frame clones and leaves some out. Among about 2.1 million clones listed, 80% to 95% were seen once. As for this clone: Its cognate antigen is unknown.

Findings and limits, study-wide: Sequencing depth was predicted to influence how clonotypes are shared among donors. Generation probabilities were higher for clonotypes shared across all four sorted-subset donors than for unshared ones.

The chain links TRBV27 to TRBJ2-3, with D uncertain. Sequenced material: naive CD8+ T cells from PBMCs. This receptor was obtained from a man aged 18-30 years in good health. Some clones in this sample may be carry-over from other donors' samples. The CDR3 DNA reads TGTGCCAGCACCCCTGGAGCCCACCTGACAGATACGCAGTATTTT. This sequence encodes CASTPGAHLTDTQYF.